This T cell receptor beta chain was captured by sequencing in a study of cytomegalovirus exposure and HLA in healthy donors. The PCR employed 60 Vbeta primers together with 13 Jbeta primers. The table came from immunoSEQ multiplex PCR; TCRdb's copy has only in-frame clones and leaves some out. The sample includes roughly 110,000 clones, 65% to 85% of them seen just once. The V end lost 4 bases, the J end lost 0 bases, and 6 bases lay between the germline ends. Looked up from germline, CDR1 is SQVTM and CDR2 is ANQGSEA. The CDR3 is 12 amino acids. Of note for this clone: Its specificity is unknown.

Broader study findings: It was reported that TCR beta sequences correctly inferred the HLA-A and HLA-B alleles for most subjects. In a later analysis, the majority of CMV-associated beta chains seemingly showed HLA restriction. The study dropped some indistinguishable V segments, TRBV6-2 and TRBV6-3 among them. The study designated some 180 TCR beta chains cytomegalovirus-associated.

V is TRBV29-1 and J is TRBJ1-1, with no clear D. The receptor was derived from a woman aged 18-30 years in good health and CMV-seronegative. What was sequenced was PBMCs. The CDR3 DNA reads TGCAGCGTTGGCGGGATGAACACTGAAGCTTTCTTT. It encodes CSVGGMNTEAFF.